Listed below are T cell receptor beta chains from one sample, sequenced in a study of T-cell reconstitution after alpha-beta-depleted transplantation in children. TCRdb reanalysed the PCR reads using MiXCR and keeps one entry per CDR3 protein. The data show about 980,000 distinct CDR3 sequences, about 31% seen once. Sequences were derived from PBMCs, mostly from graft donor cells, sampled 360 days after TCRalphabeta/CD19-depleted stem cell transplant. Receptor source: a boy in the first two years of life who had a stem cell transplant for SCID, so the T cells may come from the graft donor. CDR3s include the opening cysteine and the closing phenylalanine or tryptophan. D genes are given only for firm matches. Only some rows state a clone size, as once, few, many or a class for expanded clones.

size: few; V: TRBV29-1; D: TRBD2; J: TRBJ2-3; DNA: TGCAGCGTGCGGACTAGATTAACAGATACGCAGTATTTT; CDR3: CSVRTRLTDTQYF
size: many; V: TRBV5-1; D: NA; J: TRBJ1-5; DNA: TGTGCCAGCAGTTTGGGGCCCAATCAGCCCCAGCATTTT; CDR3: CASSLGPNQPQHF
size: NA; V: TRBV12-3/TRBV12-4; D: TRBD1; J: TRBJ2-5; DNA: TGTGCCAGCAGTTATCAGACAGGGGCCGGGGAGACCCAGTACTTC; CDR3: CASSYQTGAGETQYF
size: NA; V: TRBV20-1; D: NA; J: TRBJ1-6; DNA: TGCAGTGCTACGGAGGGTTATAATTCACCCCTCCACTTT; CDR3: CSATEGYNSPLHF
size: few; V: TRBV12-3/TRBV12-4; D: TRBD1; J: TRBJ1-6; DNA: TGTGCCAGCAGTTCGGACAGGGGGCACTCACCCCTCCACTTT; CDR3: CASSSDRGHSPLHF
size: few; V: TRBV6-1; D: NA; J: TRBJ2-1; DNA: TGTGCCAGCAGCCCTAGCCTTAGGTCGTACAATGAGCAGTTCTTC; CDR3: CASSPSLRSYNEQFF
size: NA; V: TRBV7-2; D: TRBD2; J: TRBJ2-3; DNA: TGTGCCAGCAGCTTAATGGCGGGGGGACGCACAGATACGCAGTATTTT; CDR3: CASSLMAGGRTDTQYF
size: NA; V: TRBV20-1; D: NA; J: TRBJ1-5; DNA: TGCAGTGCTAGAGATTGGGACGGTCAGCCCCAGCATTTT; CDR3: CSARDWDGQPQHF
size: NA; V: TRBV10-2; D: NA; J: TRBJ2-7; DNA: TGCGCCAGCAGTGAGTGGGAGGACCCCTACGAGCAGTACTTC; CDR3: CASSEWEDPYEQYF
size: NA; V: TRBV3-1; D: TRBD1; J: TRBJ2-5; DNA: TGTGCCTGCGGGACAGGGGGCCCCTGGAGCGGGGAGACCCAGTACTTC; CDR3: CACGTGGPWSGETQYF